The 21 T cell receptor beta chains below come from one sample, sequenced in a study of PD-L1 blockade in urothelial cancer. The data were produced by immunoSEQ multiplex PCR, yet TCRdb's version contains in-frame clones alone and is incomplete. Counted here are roughly 120,000 clones, roughly 90% occurring once; the ten biggest clones make up around 1.7%. The time point is: peripheral blood 6 weeks after treatment start. The sample was PBMCs, taken around atezolizumab (anti-PD-L1) treatment. The receptors come from a man in his sixties with urothelial cancer.

The chain carries TRBV7-2 and TRBJ2-2; the match to TRBD2 covers 13 bases. The germline V gene encodes CDR1 SGHTA and CDR2 FQGNSA. With V trimmed by 7 bases and J by 6 bases, 14 bases remained unmatched. There are 18 residues in the CDR3. The CDR3 is CASTKTSGGYTGAGELFF. The DNA for the CDR3 is TGTGCCAGCACCAAGACTAGCGGGGGGTATACTGGGGCCGGGGAGCTGTTTTTT.

V usage is TRBV15 and J usage is TRBJ1-6, with D unclear. The V and J ends lost 0 bases and 10 bases respectively, with 4 bases between them. The CDR3 sequence is 12 residues long. Germline V CDR1 and CDR2: LNHNV, YYDKDF (reference sequence). The CDR3 bases are TGTGCCACCAGCAGAGATGAGTCACCCCTCCACTTT. Its translation is CATSRDESPLHF.

The rearrangement uses TRBV4-2 and TRBJ2-7, with TRBD2 matching 9 bases. Trimming at V came to 1 base and at J to 2 bases, leaving 6 bases not matched to a gene. Germline CDR1 is LGHNA and CDR2 is YNFKEQ. This CDR3 has 16 amino acids. Here the CDR3 DNA reads TGTGCCAGCAGCCAAGTGGCAGCGGGGGGTACCTACGAGCAGTACTTC. Its translation: CASSQVAAGGTYEQYF.

The chain joins TRBV9 to TRBJ1-3; TRBD1 matches at 8 bases. The germline V gene has CDR1 SGDLS and CDR2 YYNGEE. V lost 3 bases, J lost 0 bases, and 8 bases stayed unmatched. There are 17 residues in the CDR3. The CDR3 DNA sequence: TGTGCCAGCAGCGCCTCTACAGGGGGTCTCTCTGGAAACACCATATATTTT. Residues: CASSASTGGLSGNTIYF.

This clone has only one observation. This chain uses TRBV10-3 with TRBJ2-6, with D possibly TRBD1 on 7 matching bases. The CDR3 is 15 residues long. Germline V lookup: CDR1 ENHRY, CDR2 SYGVKD. The V gene lost 10 bases and the J gene lost 0 bases, with 13 bases spanning the gap. The CDR3 DNA sequence: TGTGCCACAGGGGGGAGACACTCTGGGGCCAACGTCCTGACTTTC. Its protein is CATGGRHSGANVLTF.

The rearrangement joins TRBV5-1 to TRBJ2-7; weak D call: TRBD1 (6 bases). Germline V CDR1 and CDR2: SGHRS, YFSETQ. Trimming pared 6 bases from V and 3 bases from J, leaving 22 bases between. The CDR3 consists of 16 residues. CDR3 DNA: TGCGCCAGCAAACCCCAAGCCTCAGGGGCGGTCTACGAGCAGTACTTC. The encoded protein is CASKPQASGAVYEQYF.

V gene TRBV2 combines with J gene TRBJ1-5; TRBD1 aligns across 7 bases. The length of the CDR3 is 14 residues. J was trimmed by 2 bases and V by 6 bases; bases with no gene match: 4. Germline loops: CDR1 SNHLY, CDR2 FYNNEI. The CDR3 region has the DNA TGTGCCAGCAGCAAAACAGGGGGCAATCAGCCCCAGCATTTT. Translated: CASSKTGGNQPQHF.

The chain recombines TRBV28 with TRBJ2-1; TRBD2 aligns across 10 bases. The CDR3 extends over 15 amino acids. Germline loops: CDR1 MDHEN, CDR2 SYDVKM. V gave up 2 bases and J gave up 10 bases; unmatched junction bases: 8. CDR3 loop: CASSLTPAGGWEQFF. The CDR3 DNA reads as TGTGCCAGCAGTTTAACTCCAGCGGGAGGGTGGGAGCAGTTCTTC. Full variable domain (missing parts from reference TRBV28 and TRBJ2-1): DVKVTQSSRYLVKRTGEKVFLECVQDMDHENMFWYRQDPGLGLRLIYFSYDVKMKEKGDIPEGYSVSREKKERFSLILESASTNQTSMYLCASSLTPAGGWEQFFGPGTRLTVL.

This chain links TRBV7-6 with TRBJ2-1; 9 bases match TRBD2. CDR1 and CDR2 from the germline V gene are SGHVS and FNYEAQ. The CDR3 runs 16 residues. Trimming removed 5 bases from V and 6 bases from J; junction bases left unmatched: 11. The CDR3 spells CASSPTAGLASNEQFF. The CDR3 nucleotides read TGTGCCAGCAGCCCCACTGCGGGACTAGCCTCCAATGAGCAGTTCTTC. Looking up the rest from reference TRBV7-6 and TRBJ2-1 gives the full variable domain: GAGVSQSPRYKVTKRGQDVALRCDPISGHVSLYWYRQALGQGPEFLTYFNYEAQQDKSGLPNDRFSAERPEGSISTLTIQRTEQRDSAMYRCASSPTAGLASNEQFFGPGTRLTVL.

The chain couples TRBV7-6 to TRBJ2-7, with a tentative D call TRBD1 (5 bases). Germline CDR1 SGHVS, CDR2 FNYEAQ. V was trimmed by 0 bases and J by 0 bases, leaving 9 bases between them. This CDR3 is 15 amino acids long. The CDR3 DNA is TGTGCCAGCAGCTTAGCCCCGGACACCTCCTACGAGCAGTACTTC. Translating gives CASSLAPDTSYEQYF. Supplemented by reference TRBV7-6 and TRBJ2-7, the full variable domain reads GAGVSQSPRYKVTKRGQDVALRCDPISGHVSLYWYRQALGQGPEFLTYFNYEAQQDKSGLPNDRFSAERPEGSISTLTIQRTEQRDSAMYRCASSLAPDTSYEQYFGPGTRLTVT.

The gene calls are TRBV19 and TRBJ1-5; D might be TRBD1 (5 bases). The CDR3 is 14 amino acids. Per the germline V gene, CDR1 is LNHDA and CDR2 is SQIVND (reference sequence). V lost 5 bases and J lost 2, with 10 bases in between. The CDR3, as DNA: TGTGCCAGTAGTGGAGGGGTGGGCAATCAGCCCCAGCATTTT. This sequence encodes CASSGGVGNQPQHF. The complete variable domain, with remaining parts taken from reference TRBV19 and TRBJ1-5, reads DGGITQSPKYLFRKEGQNVTLSCEQNLNHDAMYWYRQDPGQGLRLIYYSQIVNDFQKGDIAEGYSVSREKKESFPLTVTSAQKNPTAFYLCASSGGVGNQPQHFGDGTRLSIL.

The rearrangement links TRBV6-1 to TRBJ2-1, with TRBD2 matching 11 bases. Per the germline V gene, CDR1 is MNHNS and CDR2 is SASEGT. The CDR3 has 16 residues. J lost 4 bases, V lost 1 base, and 3 bases had no gene match. CDR3 in amino acids: CASSEGLAGRYNEQFF. CDR3 DNA: TGTGCCAGCAGTGAAGGACTAGCGGGAAGGTACAATGAGCAGTTCTTC.

V is TRBV11-3 and J is TRBJ2-2; D call uncertain. This CDR3 is built from 14 residues. Germline V gives CDR1 SGHNT, CDR2 YENEEA. V dropped 2 bases and J dropped 7 bases, with 11 bases sitting between them. This CDR3 is CASSLMGFSGELFF. DNA for the CDR3: TGTGCCAGCAGCTTAATGGGCTTTAGCGGGGAGCTGTTTTTT.

This chain links TRBV9 with TRBJ2-7; D might be TRBD2 (6 bases). V gave up 1 base and J gave up 5 bases, with 16 bases separating them. The CDR3 totals 15 residues. Germline V gene lookup returns CDR1 SGDLS and CDR2 YYNGEE. The CDR3: CASSVTGEILDEQYF. Written as DNA, the CDR3 is TGTGCCAGCAGCGTAACGGGGGAGATCTTAGACGAGCAGTACTTC.

The gene calls are TRBV2 and TRBJ2-2, with 10 nucleotides matching TRBD1. Germline V lookup: CDR1 SNHLY, CDR2 FYNNEI. V was pared by 3 bases and J by 5 bases, with 3 bases of the junction left unmatched. The CDR3 length is 15 residues. The CDR3 DNA follows: TGTGCCAGCAGTGATCAGGGACAGGGGACCGGGGAGCTGTTTTTT. It codes for CASSDQGQGTGELFF.

This sequence joins TRBV6-6 and TRBJ2-1; 11 bases match TRBD1. V lost 2 bases and J lost 7; bases outside the gene matches: 7. Germline V gives CDR1 MNHNY, CDR2 SVGAGI (reference sequence). The CDR3 extends over 16 amino acids. CDR3 nucleotides: TGTGCCAGCAGTTACCGGACAGGGGGCATAGTGAATGAGCAGTTCTTC. Translation gives CASSYRTGGIVNEQFF.

This chain joins TRBV9 and TRBJ2-3, with 9 bases matching TRBD2. V lost 1 base to trimming and J lost 4 bases; unmatched junction nucleotides: 16. Germline V lookup: CDR1 SGDLS, CDR2 YYNGEE. The CDR3 length is 19 residues. The CDR3 protein is CASSVRGLNVAGVPDTQYF. CDR3 in DNA: TGTGCCAGCAGCGTAAGAGGACTCAATGTAGCGGGGGTCCCAGATACGCAGTATTTT.

V is TRBV6-5 and J is TRBJ2-7; a possible D gene is TRBD1 (5 bases). CDR1 and CDR2 from the germline V gene are MNHEY and SVGAGI. V lost 0 bases and J lost 5, with 14 bases in between. This CDR3 region has 15 residues. CDR3 in amino acids: CASSYSVMQGHEQYF. Here the CDR3 DNA reads TGTGCCAGCAGTTACTCGGTGATGCAGGGTCACGAGCAGTACTTC.

This chain connects TRBV6-1 to TRBJ1-1; D call uncertain. Trimming cost V 8 bases and J 5 bases, with 12 bases left between them. This CDR3 comprises 12 residues. Germline-derived CDR1 and CDR2 are MNHNS and SASEGT. As DNA, the CDR3 is TGTGCCAGCCGAAAGCCGGGGACTGAAGCTTTCTTT. Residues: CASRKPGTEAFF.

The chain uses TRBV5-5 and TRBJ2-1, with a tentative D call TRBD2 (5 bases). Trimming stripped 6 bases from V and 5 bases from J, with 21 bases between. CDR3 size: 16 residues. Germline values: CDR1 SGHKS, CDR2 YYEKEE (reference sequence). CDR3 coding DNA: TGTGCCAGCACCCCCTATCAGAGGGCGGACCACAATGAGCAGTTCTTC. Amino acids: CASTPYQRADHNEQFF. The full variable domain, its missing parts supplied by reference TRBV5-5 and TRBJ2-1, is DAGVTQSPTHLIKTRGQQVTLRCSPISGHKSVSWYQQVLGQGPQFIFQYYEKEERGRGNFPDRFSARQFPNYSSELNVNALLLGDSALYLCASTPYQRADHNEQFFGPGTRLTVL.

This clone was detected only a few times. J is TRBJ2-3 and V is TRBV4-1, with TRBD2 matching over 11 bases. Trimming removed 4 bases from V and 4 bases from J; junction bases left unmatched: 7. The CDR3 contains 16 residues. The germline gives CDR1 MGHRA, CDR2 YSYEKL. CDR3 loop: CASSLLTSGIADTQYF. CDR3 nucleotides: TGCGCCAGCAGCCTGTTGACTAGCGGGATTGCAGATACGCAGTATTTT.